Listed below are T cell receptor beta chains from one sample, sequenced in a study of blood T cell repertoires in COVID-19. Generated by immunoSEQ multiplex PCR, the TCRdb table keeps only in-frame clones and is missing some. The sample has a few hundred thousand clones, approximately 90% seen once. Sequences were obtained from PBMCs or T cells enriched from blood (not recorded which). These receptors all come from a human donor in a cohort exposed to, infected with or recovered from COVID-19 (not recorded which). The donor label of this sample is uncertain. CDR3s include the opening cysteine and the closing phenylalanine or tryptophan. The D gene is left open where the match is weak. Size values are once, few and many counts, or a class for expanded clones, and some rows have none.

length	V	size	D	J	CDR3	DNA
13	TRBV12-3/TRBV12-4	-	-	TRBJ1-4	CASRTAMNEKLFF	TGTGCCAGCAGGACAGCCATGAATGAAAAACTGTTTTTT
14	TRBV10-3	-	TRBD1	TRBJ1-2	CAISESSGQASYTF	TGTGCCATCAGTGAGTCTTCGGGACAGGCGAGCTACACCTTC
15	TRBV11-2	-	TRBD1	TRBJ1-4	CASSLQGGEGEKLFF	TGTGCCAGCAGCTTACAAGGGGGCGAGGGTGAAAAACTGTTTTTT
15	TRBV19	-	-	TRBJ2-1	CASSIGGTALGEQFF	TGTGCCAGTAGTATAGGCGGGACGGCTCTGGGGGAGCAGTTCTTC
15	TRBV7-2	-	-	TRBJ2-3	CASSFTAGATDTQYF	TGTGCCAGCAGCTTCACTGCGGGGGCCACAGATACGCAGTATTTT
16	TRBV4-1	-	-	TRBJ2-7	CASSQPRAGASYEQYF	TGCGCCAGCAGCCAGCCAAGGGCGGGGGCCTCCTACGAGCAGTACTTC
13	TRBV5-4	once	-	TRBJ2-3	CASSSHGTDTQYF	TGTGCCAGCAGCTCCCATGGCACAGATACGCAGTATTTT
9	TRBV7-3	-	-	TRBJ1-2	CASSLATYF	TGTGCCAGCAGCTTGGCGACATACTTC
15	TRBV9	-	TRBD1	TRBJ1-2	CASSSRTGTSDGYTF	TGTGCCAGCAGCTCCCGGACAGGTACGTCGGATGGCTACACCTTC
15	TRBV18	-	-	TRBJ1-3	CASSPVGGRGNTIYF	TGTGCCAGCTCACCAGTTGGTGGGAGAGGAAACACCATATATTTT
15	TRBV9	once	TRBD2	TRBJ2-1	CASSATREGRYEQFF	TGTGCCAGCAGCGCAACTAGGGAGGGACGGTATGAGCAGTTCTTC
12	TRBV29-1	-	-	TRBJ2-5	CSALEGQETQYF	TGCAGCGCCCTCGAGGGCCAAGAGACCCAGTACTTC
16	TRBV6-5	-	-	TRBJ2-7	CASSYTTGNPSYEQYF	TGTGCCAGCAGTTACACCACAGGGAACCCGAGCTACGAGCAGTACTTC
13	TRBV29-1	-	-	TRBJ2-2	CSVGTGNTGELFF	TGCAGCGTTGGAACGGGGAACACCGGGGAGCTGTTTTTT
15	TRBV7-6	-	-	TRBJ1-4	CASSLVQGMGEKLFF	TGTGCCAGCAGCTTAGTTCAGGGCATGGGTGAAAAACTGTTTTTT
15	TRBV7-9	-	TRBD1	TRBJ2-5	CASSLPGQGQETQYF	TGTGCCAGCAGCCTACCGGGACAGGGACAAGAGACCCAGTACTTC
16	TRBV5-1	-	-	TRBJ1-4	CASSLAMGGSGEKLFF	TGCGCCAGCAGCTTGGCCATGGGAGGGAGTGGCGAAAAACTGTTTTTT
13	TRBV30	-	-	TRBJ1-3	CAWTGDTGNTIYF	TGTGCCTGGACCGGGGACACTGGAAACACCATATATTTT
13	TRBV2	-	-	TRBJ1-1	CASRGGLNTEAFF	TGTGCCAGCAGGGGGGGACTGAACACTGAAGCTTTCTTT
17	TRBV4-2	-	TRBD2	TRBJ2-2	CASSQDTSGGNTGELFF	TGTGCCAGCAGCCAAGATACGAGCGGGGGGAACACCGGGGAGCTGTTTTTT
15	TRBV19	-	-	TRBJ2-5	CASSIVAGIQETQYF	TGTGCCAGTAGTATAGTGGCGGGGATACAAGAGACCCAGTACTTC
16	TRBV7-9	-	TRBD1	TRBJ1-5	CASSLVRTGRNQPQHF	TGTGCCAGCAGCTTAGTCCGGACAGGGCGGAATCAGCCCCAGCATTTT
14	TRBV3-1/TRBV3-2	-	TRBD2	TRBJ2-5	CASSMGLAKETQYF	TGTGCCAGCAGCATGGGACTAGCTAAAGAGACCCAGTACTTC
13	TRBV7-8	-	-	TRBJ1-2	CASSLEAPYGYTF	TGTGCCAGCAGCTTAGAAGCCCCTTATGGCTACACCTTC
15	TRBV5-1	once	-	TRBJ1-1	CASSLAQGRNTEAFF	TGCGCCAGCAGCTTGGCCCAGGGGAGGAACACTGAAGCTTTCTTT
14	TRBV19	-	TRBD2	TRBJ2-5	CASSGTSWGETQYF	TGTGCCAGTAGCGGGACTAGCTGGGGGGAGACCCAGTACTTC
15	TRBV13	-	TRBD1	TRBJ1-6	CASSGLTGDNSPLHF	TGTGCCAGCAGCGGCCTGACAGGGGATAATTCACCCCTCCACTTT
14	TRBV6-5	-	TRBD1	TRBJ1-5	CASSLGQGNQPQHF	TGTGCCAGCAGCTTGGGACAGGGGAATCAGCCCCAGCATTTT
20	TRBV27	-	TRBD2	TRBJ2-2	CASSPHGLAGGTSNTGELFF	TGTGCCAGCAGTCCCCACGGACTAGCGGGGGGAACTTCGAACACCGGGGAGCTGTTTTTT
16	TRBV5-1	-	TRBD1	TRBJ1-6	CASSISGTGGGSPLHF	TGCGCCAGCAGCATATCCGGGACAGGCGGTGGTTCACCCCTCCACTTT
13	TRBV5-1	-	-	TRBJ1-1	CASSPGSNTEAFF	TGCGCCAGCAGTCCCGGGTCGAACACTGAAGCTTTCTTT
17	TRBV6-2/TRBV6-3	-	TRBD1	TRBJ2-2	CASSYIQGAWDTGELFF	TGTGCCAGCAGTTACATCCAGGGGGCTTGGGACACCGGGGAGCTGTTTTTT